A single sample is the source of the 25 T cell receptor beta chains below, sequenced in a study of blood T cell repertoires in COVID-19. Profiling relied on immunoSEQ multiplex PCR, and the TCRdb table lists in-frame clones only, not all of them. The profile covers 98,000 or so clones, with about 79% appearing a single time and 3.3% taken by the ten largest. Sequencing was performed on peripheral blood. The receptor set was obtained from a woman aged 80 or over with active or convalescent COVID-19.

The CDR3 region has the DNA TGCAGTGCTAGTGAATATAGAACCCTCACAGGGGGTTCCTACGAGCAGTACTTC. Translated, it gives CSASEYRTLTGGSYEQYF. This sequence joins TRBV20-1 and TRBJ2-7; 8 nucleotides line up with TRBD1. CDR3 size: 18 residues. Germline values: CDR1 DFQATT, CDR2 SNEGSKA (reference sequence). The V segment lost 3 bases and the J segment 1 base; nucleotides outside the gene matches: 17.

The chain employs TRBV28 and TRBJ2-1; 9 bases agree with TRBD2. The germline CDR1 and CDR2 sequences are MDHEN and SYDVKM. Germline trimming cut 6 bases from V and 4 bases from J; bases unmatched to any gene: 4. The CDR3 is 14 residues long. The CDR3 DNA sequence: TGTGCCAGCAGGCGGGGGGGCCTTTACAATGAGCAGTTCTTC. Its translation: CASRRGGLYNEQFF.

This chain links TRBV7-3 with TRBJ2-1, with TRBD2 identical over 10 bases. With V trimmed by 5 bases and J by 5 bases, 6 bases remained unmatched. The CDR3 has 15 amino acids. Germline-derived CDR1 and CDR2 are SGHTA and FQGTGA. In DNA form, the CDR3 reads TGTGCCAGCAGCCTTCTAGCGGGAGTGCACAATGAGCAGTTCTTC. It specifies CASSLLAGVHNEQFF.

The chain links TRBV11-2 to TRBJ1-3, with TRBD1 as a possible D gene (6 bases). V was cut by 5 bases and J by 2 bases, with 16 bases left in between. The germline V gene has CDR1 SGHAT and CDR2 FQNNGV. The CDR3 sequence is 16 residues long. CDR3 protein: CASSKVAGAAGNTIYF. CDR3 nucleotide sequence: TGTGCCAGCAGCAAAGTGGCAGGGGCGGCTGGAAACACCATATATTTT.

The gene calls are TRBV9 and TRBJ2-1; D remains unclear. CDR1 and CDR2 (germline): SGDLS, YYNGEE. This CDR3 has 16 amino acids. V lost 2 bases, J lost 0 bases, and 12 bases lay in between. CDR3 residues: CASSVTDFSSYNEQFF. CDR3 nucleotides: TGTGCCAGCAGCGTCACCGACTTCAGCTCCTACAATGAGCAGTTCTTC.

This sequence joins TRBV27 and TRBJ2-3; 9 positions match TRBD2. The length of the CDR3 is 17 residues. Germline trimming cut 1 base from V and 6 bases from J; bases unmatched to any gene: 11. Germline assignment: CDR1 MNHEY and CDR2 SMNVEV (reference sequence). The DNA for the CDR3 is TGTGCCAGCAGTTTATTATCTAGCGGGGAACTGAGGGATACGCAGTATTTT. Translated, it gives CASSLLSSGELRDTQYF.

The chain carries TRBV15 and TRBJ1-2, with a tentative D call TRBD1 (6 bases). The CDR3 runs 17 residues. Germline CDR1 is LNHNV and CDR2 is YYDKDF (reference sequence). V was trimmed by 0 bases and J by 4 bases, leaving 18 bases between them. The CDR3 sequence is CATSRDLWGQGSYGYTF. In nucleotides, the CDR3 is TGTGCCACCAGCAGAGATCTTTGGGGGCAGGGGAGCTATGGCTACACCTTC. Full variable domain (missing parts from reference TRBV15 and TRBJ1-2): DAMVIQNPRYQVTQFGKPVTLSCSQTLNHNVMYWYQQKSSQAPKLLFHYYDKDFNNEADTPDNFQSRRPNTSFCFLDIRSPGLGDTAMYLCATSRDLWGQGSYGYTFGSGTRLTVV.

CDR3 region: CASSPETGLREKLFF. As DNA, the CDR3 is TGTGCCAGCAGCCCGGAGACAGGGTTGCGTGAAAAACTGTTTTTT. V gene TRBV3-1 (or the pseudogene TRBV3-2) combines with J gene TRBJ1-4; 7 bases agree with TRBD1. Germline CDR1 and CDR2: LGHDT and YNNKEL (reference sequence). The length of the CDR3 is 15 residues. The V and J ends lost 4 bases and 7 bases, in that order; junction bases with no gene match: 9.

CDR3 sequence: CASSLAQTGGLNQPQHF. The DNA for the CDR3 is TGTGCCAGCAGCTTAGCTCAGACAGGGGGTCTCAATCAGCCCCAGCATTTT. The chain recombines TRBV7-2 with TRBJ1-5; TRBD1 aligns across 9 bases. Trimming removed 0 bases from V and 3 bases from J; junction bases left unmatched: 6. This CDR3 contains 17 residues. Germline V gene data show CDR1 as SGHTA and CDR2 as FQGNSA. Full variable domain (missing parts from reference TRBV7-2 and TRBJ1-5): GAGVSQSPSNKVTEKGKDVELRCDPISGHTALYWYRQSLGQGLEFLIYFQGNSAPDKSGLPSDRFSAERTGGSVSTLTIQRTQQEDSAVYLCASSLAQTGGLNQPQHFGDGTRLSIL.

The rearrangement uses TRBV27 and TRBJ2-2; TRBD2 matches at 9 bases. J was trimmed by 0 bases and V by 6 bases; bases with no gene match: 5. CDR1 and CDR2 (germline): MNHEY, SMNVEV (reference sequence). CDR3 length: 16 residues. CDR3 loop: CASSELAGTNTGELFF. The CDR3 region has the DNA TGTGCCAGCAGCGAGCTAGCGGGAACGAACACCGGGGAGCTGTTTTTT.

The V call is TRBV4-2, the J call TRBJ1-1; no firm D call. The germline gives CDR1 LGHNA, CDR2 YNFKEQ. Trimming shortened V by 1 base and J by 0 bases, and 9 bases separated the two germline ends. This CDR3 has 15 residues. The CDR3 loop reads CASSQVSVMNTEAFF. DNA of the CDR3: TGTGCCAGCAGCCAAGTATCCGTAATGAACACTGAAGCTTTCTTT.

J is TRBJ1-2 and V is TRBV28; D call uncertain. CDR1 is MDHEN, CDR2 SYDVKM, per germline. The CDR3 loop spans 12 amino acids. With 5 bases removed from V and 8 bases from J, the gap between germline ends came to 12 bases. The CDR3 protein is CASSAVTGGYTF. The CDR3 region has the DNA TGTGCCAGCAGTGCTGTGACGGGGGGCTACACCTTC.

This clone was seen a single time. The V and J genes are TRBV24-1 and TRBJ2-7, with a weak D call TRBD1 (6 bases). V lost 4 bases and J lost 5, with 11 bases in between. CDR1 is KGHDR, CDR2 SFDVKD, per germline. The CDR3 has 13 residues. The CDR3: CATSEGRGHEQYF. As DNA, the CDR3 is TGTGCCACCAGTGAGGGCAGGGGCCACGAGCAGTACTTC.

The chain has TRBV6-6 and TRBJ2-5; 8 nucleotides agree with TRBD2. This CDR3 is built from 14 residues. V lost 6 bases and J lost 1; bases outside the gene matches: 4. CDR1 is MNHNY, CDR2 SVGAGI, per germline (reference sequence). In DNA, the CDR3 is TGTGCCAGCAGCCCTACTAGCGGCCAAGAGACCCAGTACTTC. Translating it yields CASSPTSGQETQYF.

This clone was seen just once. This chain connects TRBV7-9 to TRBJ1-1; 7 positions match TRBD1. The V segment lost 5 bases and the J segment 6 bases; nucleotides outside the gene matches: 3. The CDR3 covers 12 residues. The germline V gene has CDR1 SEHNR and CDR2 FQNEAQ (reference sequence). In DNA form, the CDR3 reads TGTGCCAGCAGCGCAGACAGGGCTGAAGCTTTCTTT. It translates to CASSADRAEAFF.

The chain employs TRBV3-1 (or the pseudogene TRBV3-2) and TRBJ1-1, with 7 bases lining up with TRBD1. CDR1 is LGHDT, CDR2 YNNKEL, per germline (reference sequence). This CDR3 spans 15 amino acids. V shed 2 bases, J shed 8 bases, and the junction held 11 bases outside the gene matches. The CDR3, as DNA: TGTGCCAGCAGCCAATCCGGGACAGCCAAGAGGGAAGCTTTCTTT. Protein product: CASSQSGTAKREAFF.

This chain joins TRBV11-2 and TRBJ2-5; 8 bases align to TRBD1. The CDR3 is 19 amino acids. Germline V lookup: CDR1 SGHAT, CDR2 FQNNGV. The V and J ends lost 1 base and 4 bases, in that order; junction bases with no gene match: 17. The DNA of the CDR3 is TGTGCCAGCAGCTTAGTTGGCAGGGGGCAGGGGGGAGGCCGAGAGACCCAGTACTTC. Its translation is CASSLVGRGQGGGRETQYF.

The chain uses TRBV5-1 and TRBJ1-4; 7 positions agree with TRBD1. CDR1 and CDR2 from the germline V gene are SGHRS and YFSETQ. The CDR3 has 14 amino acids. The trim removed 2 bases at V and 8 bases at J, leaving 6 bases unmatched. The CDR3 DNA sequence: TGCGCCAGCAGCTTACAGGGACAGCAAGAAAAACTGTTTTTT. Encoded protein: CASSLQGQQEKLFF.

This clone was detected a few times. The J gene is TRBJ1-5, the V gene TRBV4-1, with 7 bases that match TRBD1. CDR1 and CDR2 from the germline V gene are MGHRA and YSYEKL. This CDR3 spans 16 amino acids. Losses at the gene ends were 5 bases for V and 5 bases for J; bases not matched to a gene: 12. CDR3 nucleotide sequence: TGCGCCAGCAGCTCCAACCCGGGACAGTTCTATCAGCCCCAGCATTTT. It codes for CASSSNPGQFYQPQHF.

To note about this clone: One junction end does not reproduce the germline sequence, and a read error may be involved. The gene calls are TRBV7-3 and TRBJ1-1; 8 positions agree with TRBD1. Germline CDR1 is SGHTA and CDR2 is FQGTGA. This CDR3 region has 14 residues. CDR3: CASSVTGQATEAFF. The DNA of the CDR3 is TGTGCCAGCAGCGTAACGGGACAGGCCACTGAAGCTTTCTTT.

The chain employs TRBV27 and TRBJ2-7; maybe TRBD1 (6 bases). V dropped 6 bases and J dropped 2 bases, with 17 bases sitting between them. Per germline, CDR1 MNHEY and CDR2 SMNVEV (reference sequence). The CDR3 is 15 residues long. CDR3 nucleotide sequence: TGTGCCAGCAGCAGCCGGGACATCAATACCTACGAGCAGTACTTC. As protein: CASSSRDINTYEQYF.

The genes are TRBV10-3 and TRBJ1-4; 9 nucleotides line up with TRBD1. The V gene end was trimmed by 5 bases and the J gene end by 5 bases; junction bases not matched to a gene: 9. This CDR3 contains 16 residues. Looked up from germline, CDR1 is ENHRY and CDR2 is SYGVKD. In DNA, the CDR3 is TGTGCCATCAGTAGCCACCCCGGACAGGGGAATGAAAAACTGTTTTTT. It codes for CAISSHPGQGNEKLFF.

The chain combines TRBV5-6 with TRBJ2-3; 8 bases map to TRBD2. The CDR3 consists of 16 residues. The germline V gene has CDR1 SGHDT and CDR2 YYEEEE. V lost 2 bases and J lost 4; bases outside the gene matches: 9. For the CDR3, the DNA is TGTGCCAGCAGCTTCCCGGGACTAGGTGTGTCAGATACGCAGTATTTT. It translates to CASSFPGLGVSDTQYF.

CDR3 sequence: CASSFYRASGDTQYF. Written as DNA, the CDR3 is TGTGCCAGCAGTTTTTACAGGGCCTCGGGAGATACGCAGTATTTT. The chain couples TRBV28 to TRBJ2-3; D is perhaps TRBD1 (6 bases). From germline, CDR1 is MDHEN and CDR2 SYDVKM. V was clipped by 3 bases and J by 5 bases, with 15 bases between them. The CDR3 extends over 15 amino acids.

Concerning this clone itself: At the DNA level, this CDR3 is encoded by other sequences in the same sample as well. The rearrangement joins TRBV9 to TRBJ2-2; TRBD1 agrees at 7 bases. The length of the CDR3 is 16 residues. The V segment lost 3 bases and the J segment 0 bases; nucleotides outside the gene matches: 5. Germline CDR1 is SGDLS and CDR2 is YYNGEE. The CDR3, as DNA: TGTGCCAGCAGCGCCCGGACAGGTTCGAACACCGGGGAGCTGTTTTTT. Translation: CASSARTGSNTGELFF.